The text below deals with one T cell receptor beta chain. The V gene's germline CDR1 is LNHDA and CDR2 SQIVND (reference sequence). CDR3 length equals 11 residues. V shed 10 bases and J 0 bases; nucleotides not matched to a gene: 0. Methods used by the authors: Reference gene primer amplification gave estimated nucleated cell counts. TCRdb keeps only in-frame clones here, not all; method: immunoSEQ multiplex PCR. V and J calls plus clone size are reproduced from that table; the DNA served to infer D and trimming. Of 150,000 to 200,000 clones in the sample, around 89% were seen once. The data are from a study of blood T cell repertoires in COVID-19. Study as a whole: Collection of acute and convalescent COVID-19 samples took place in the United States, Italy and Spain.

Sequencing was carried out using peripheral blood. This sequence joins TRBV19 and TRBJ2-7, with TRBD1 identical over 7 bases. The TCR sequence derives from a human donor in a cohort sampled during active COVID-19. CDR3 bases: TGTGCCACAGGGGGCTCCTACGAGCAGTACTTC. It specifies CATGGSYEQYF.